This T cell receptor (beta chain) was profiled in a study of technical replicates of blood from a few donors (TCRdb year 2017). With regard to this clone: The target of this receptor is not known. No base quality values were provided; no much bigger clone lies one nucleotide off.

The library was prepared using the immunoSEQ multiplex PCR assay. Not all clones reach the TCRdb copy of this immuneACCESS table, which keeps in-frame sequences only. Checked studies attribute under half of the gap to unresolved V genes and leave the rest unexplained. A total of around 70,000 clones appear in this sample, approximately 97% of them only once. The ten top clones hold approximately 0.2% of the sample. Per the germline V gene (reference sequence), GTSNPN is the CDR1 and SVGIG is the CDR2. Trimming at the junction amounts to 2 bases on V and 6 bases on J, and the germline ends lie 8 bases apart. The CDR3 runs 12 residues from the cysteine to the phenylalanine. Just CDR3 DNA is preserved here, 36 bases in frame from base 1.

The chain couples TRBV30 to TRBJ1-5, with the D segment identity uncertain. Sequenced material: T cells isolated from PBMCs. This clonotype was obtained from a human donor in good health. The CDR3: CAWSLGAQPQHF. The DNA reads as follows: TGTGCCTGGAGTCTAGGAGCTCAGCCCCAGCATTTT.